The 30 T cell receptor delta chains given below trace back to one sample, sequenced in a study of human gamma delta and Vdelta1 T cells. TCRdb made new clone calls on the PCR reads using CATT. The table lists over 600 delta-chain clones, about 19% of them singletons. The material sequenced was Vdelta1 gamma-delta T cells from blood. These receptors came from a human donor in good health.

By share, this clone ranks as large. Given a far larger clone just one base away, this is likely a sequencing read error. The V and J genes are TRDV1 and TRDJ1; the match to TRDD3 covers 9 bases. The CDR3 sequence is 24 residues long. In germline, CDR1 is TSWWSYY, CDR2 QGS. The V and J ends lost 3 bases and 0 bases, in that order; junction bases with no gene match: 29. The CDR3 protein is CALGESLPLPGYWGTYPYTDKLIF. The CDR3 DNA sequence: TGTGCTCTTGGGGAGTCCCTCCCTCTTCCGGGCTACTGGGGGACTTACCCTTACACCGATAAACTCATCTTT.

A few counts support this clone. TCRdb's listed protein matches a much larger clone and diverges from this DNA's translation at residue 3, likely through a read error; the protein shown comes from the DNA. The chain employs TRDV2 and TRDJ3; 7 bases fit TRDD3. The germline V gene encodes CDR1 GEAIGNYY and CDR2 EKD. The CDR3 runs 20 residues. CDR3 in amino acids: CAYDTHYYTGDPWDTRQMFF. The CDR3 DNA reads TGCGCCTATGACACTCACTACTATACGGGGGATCCCTGGGACACCCGACAGATGTTTTTC.

This clone was observed at least ten times. A read error likely explains why the TCRdb protein, taken from a much larger clone, differs from this DNA's translation at residue 10; the protein shown is translated from the DNA. The gene calls are TRDV1 and TRDJ1; 11 nucleotides agree with TRDD3. The V and J ends lost 3 bases and 2 bases, in that order; junction bases with no gene match: 26. Germline loops: CDR1 TSWWSYY, CDR2 QGS. The CDR3 is 23 amino acids. This CDR3 reads CALGDAGHPAVGGYAVVTDKLIF. The CDR3 nucleotides are TGTGCTCTTGGGGACGCGGGTCATCCTGCCGTTGGGGGATACGCCGTTGTGACCGATAAACTCATCTTT.

This clone is categorized as medium-sized. A far larger clone lies a single base away; this is likely a read error. At the DNA level, this CDR3 is encoded by other sequences in the same sample as well. The chain links TRDV1 to TRDJ1; perhaps TRDD3 as D (6 bases). Trimming left V 3 bases short and J 0 bases short, with 38 bases between. The germline V gene has CDR1 TSWWSYY and CDR2 QGS. The CDR3 spans 24 residues. This chain's CDR3 is CALGESLPLPGYRGTYSYTDKLIF. As DNA, the CDR3 is TGTGCTCTTGGGGAGTCCCTCCCTCTTCCGGGCTACAGGGGGACTTACTCTTACACCGATAAACTCATCTTT.

This clone has at least ten counts. A far larger clone is only one base removed, so a read error is likely. This sequence joins TRDV1 and TRDJ1, with 10 bases matching TRDD3. Per germline, CDR1 TSWWSYY and CDR2 QGS. The CDR3 covers 22 residues. CDR3 residues: CALGEPNPSSPRVWGISPKPIF. The DNA for the CDR3 is TGTGCTCTTGGGGAACCGAATCCTTCCTCCCCTCGAGTCTGGGGGATAAGCCCGAAACCCATCTTT.

This chain joins TRDV1 and TRDJ1; 9 bases are a match to TRDD3. Germline V gene sequence: CDR1 TSWWSYY, CDR2 QGS. The CDR3 is 19 residues long. After removal of 4 bases from V and 6 bases from J, the junction contained 21 bases not matched to a gene. As DNA, the CDR3 is TGTGCTCTTGGGGGAGTTCCCCCCACTCCTACTGGGGGAGTCCATAAACTCATCTTT. Encoded protein: CALGGVPPTPTGGVHKLIF.

This clone is medium-sized (0.01 to 0.1%) by share. A read error is likely here: a far larger clone is one base away. This chain connects TRDV1 to TRDJ1; D perhaps matches TRDD2 (7 bases). Germline loops: CDR1 TSWWSYY, CDR2 QGS. The ends were cut back, 4 bases at V and 1 base at J, with 37 bases in the middle. The CDR3 covers 23 residues. The CDR3 protein is CALGVFTFLPASIYLGVTDKLIF. CDR3 sequence (DNA): TGTGCTCTTGGGGTCTTTACCTTCCTTCCGGCATCTATTTACTTGGGGGTCACCGATAAACTCATCTTT.

This clone appeared a single time. This likely traces to a read error, being one base from a far larger clone. This chain connects TRDV1 to TRDJ1; 9 bases agree with TRDD3. CDR3 length: 15 amino acids. V was clipped by 1 base and J by 8 bases; unmatched bases: 8. CDR1 is TSWWSYY, CDR2 QGS, per germline. The CDR3 DNA is TGTGCTCTTGGGGAACGGTGGGGATACGCCGGCAAACTCATCTTT. Translating it yields CALGERWGYAGKLIF.

This clone has a handful of counts. For this DNA, TCRdb reports the protein of a much larger clone, which diverges at residue 7, most likely from a read error; the protein presented here is translated directly from the DNA. The V call is TRDV1, the J call TRDJ1; TRDD3 matches 11 bases. The germline V gene encodes CDR1 TSWWSYY and CDR2 QGS. V trimming: 3 bases; J trimming: 2 bases; junction bases outside the gene matches: 26. The CDR3 spans 23 residues. CDR3 sequence: CALGDADHPTVGGYAVVTDKLIF. CDR3 sequence (DNA): TGTGCTCTTGGGGACGCGGATCATCCTACCGTTGGGGGATACGCCGTTGTGACCGATAAACTCATCTTT.

As for this clone: A clone one base away is much larger, so this may be a read error. Within the sample, other DNA sequences also encode this same CDR3. The chain couples TRDV1 to TRDJ1; D not certain. V lost 2 bases, J lost 0 bases, and 37 bases lay in between. CDR1 and CDR2 (germline): TSWWSYY, QGS. There are 24 residues in the CDR3. Here the CDR3 DNA reads TGTGCTCTTGGGGAATTGGGTCAGGCCCGACCACGAACTACCCACCGGAAGTACACCGATAAACTCATCTTT. Its protein product is CALGELGQARPRTTHRKYTDKLIF.

This clone is termed medium-sized (0.01 to 0.1%). A far bigger clonotype differs at one base, so this is likely a read error. J is TRDJ1 and V is TRDV1; D possibly corresponds to TRDD2 (7 bases). Germline values: CDR1 TSWWSYY, CDR2 QGS. The CDR3 is made up of 23 amino acids. CDR3 nucleotide sequence: TGTGCTCTTGGGGTCTTTACCTTCCTTCCGACATCTATTTACTTGGGGGTCACCGATAAACTCACCTTT. Amino acids: CALGVFTFLPTSIYLGVTDKLTF.

This chain links TRDV1 with TRDJ1; 9 bases align to TRDD3. After removal of 4 bases from V and 0 bases from J, the junction contained 24 bases not matched to a gene. The CDR3 has 22 amino acids. Germline V gene sequence: CDR1 TSWWSYY, CDR2 QGS. The CDR3 protein is CALGAPTLKYWGTYSYTDKLIF. CDR3 coding DNA: TGTGCTCTTGGGGCCCCCACTCTCAAGTACTGGGGGACTTACTCTTACACCGATAAACTCATCTTT.

The sample holds many counts of this clone. One end of the junction does not line up with germline, which may come from a read error. This chain uses TRDV1 with TRDJ1; D ambiguous. The germline gives CDR1 TSWWSYY, CDR2 QGS. CDR3 size: 14 residues. The CDR3 DNA reads TGTGCTCTTGGGGAACTTCTCGTCACCGAAAAACTCATCTTT. This gives the protein CALGELLVTEKLIF.

This chain links TRDV1 with TRDJ1; 7 bases align to TRDD3. The length of the CDR3 is 24 residues. CDR1 TSWWSYY and CDR2 QGS come from the germline V gene. Losses at the gene ends were 1 base for V and 0 bases for J; bases not matched to a gene: 29. The CDR3 DNA is TGTGCTCTTGGGGAACGTTTCCTCTCCCGTAAGGGGGATCCGAGGTGGGGATACACCGATAAACTCATCTTT. Translated: CALGERFLSRKGDPRWGYTDKLIF.

In its sample, this clone is medium-sized (0.01 to 0.1%). This likely reflects a read error, since a far larger clone is one base away. Distinct nucleotide sequences in the sample also encode this CDR3. The J gene is TRDJ1, the V gene TRDV1, with TRDD3 as a possible D gene (5 bases). This CDR3 contains 14 residues. In germline, CDR1 is TSWWSYY, CDR2 QGS. CDR3 protein: CALGELLVPLKLIF. The CDR3 coding sequence is TGTGCTCTCGGGGAACTTCTCGTCCCCTTAAAACTCATCTTT.

Of note for this clone: A far larger clone is off by one base, so a read error is likely. This sample also contains other DNA sequences that code for the same CDR3. The rearrangement joins TRDV2 to TRDJ3, with TRDD3 identical over 7 bases. Per the germline V gene, CDR1 is GEAIGNYY and CDR2 is EKD. The CDR3 loop spans 20 amino acids. The CDR3 bases are TGCGCCTGTGACACTCACTACTATACGGGGGATCTCTGGGACACTCGACAGATGTTTTTC. Amino acid sequence: CACDTHYYTGDLWDTRQMFF.

The rearrangement links TRDV1 to TRDJ1; the D gene is possibly TRDD3 (7 bases). V was shortened by 0 bases and J by 3 bases, with 29 bases between the two germline ends. CDR3 length: 21 amino acids. The germline V gene has CDR1 TSWWSYY and CDR2 QGS. CDR3 bases: TGTGCTCTTGGGGAACTAGGGCCTTCCCACGCACCTGGGGGGGCCCCCGATAAACTCATCTTT. Protein: CALGELGPSHAPGGAPDKLIF.

This clone was detected only a few times. A far larger clone is off by one base, so a read error is likely. This specimen includes other DNA sequences encoding the same CDR3. The chain recombines TRDV1 with TRDJ1; a weak D match, TRDD2 (9 bases). The CDR3 has 24 residues. CDR1 and CDR2 from the germline V gene are TSWWSYY and QGS. The germline V and J ends were trimmed by 3 bases and 0 bases, with 38 bases remaining between them. In DNA form, the CDR3 reads TGTGCTCTTGGGGACCTCCCTCGCCCTTCCTACAGGTGGGGGATTCACTATTACACCGATAAACTCATCTTT. This translates into CALGDLPRPSYRWGIHYYTDKLIF.

As for this clone: TCRdb pairs this DNA with a much larger clone's protein that differs at residue 3, likely a read error; the protein shown was translated from the DNA. This rearrangement joins TRDV1 to TRDJ1; 11 positions match TRDD3. The CDR3 sequence is 23 residues long. Germline V gene data show CDR1 as TSWWSYY and CDR2 as QGS. The CDR3 reads CAPGDAGHPTVGGYAVVTDKLIF. CDR3 in DNA: TGTGCTCCTGGGGACGCGGGTCATCCTACCGTTGGGGGATACGCCGTTGTGACCGATAAACTCATCTTT.

As to this clone: TCRdb's entry gives the protein of a much larger clone, which mismatches this DNA's translation at residue 6, likely from a read error; the protein reported here is translated from the DNA. This chain uses TRDV1 with TRDJ1, with 7 bases fitting TRDD3. This CDR3 contains 25 residues. After removal of 1 base from V and 0 bases from J, the junction contained 32 bases not matched to a gene. Germline-derived CDR1 and CDR2 are TSWWSYY and QGS. The chain's CDR3 is CALGEPVFVGAARTGVLYYTDKLIF. CDR3 coding DNA: TGTGCTCTTGGGGAACCCGTCTTCGTCGGAGCGGCCCGTACTGGGGTATTGTACTACACCGATAAACTCATCTTT.

This clone is medium-sized within its sample. The protein TCRdb lists belongs to a much larger clone and differs from this DNA's translation at residue 15, which points to a read error; the protein shown is made from the DNA. This chain uses TRDV1 with TRDJ1; 10 bases line up with TRDD3. Unmatched junction bases numbered 27, after V lost 3 bases and J lost 2 bases. This CDR3 has 23 residues. Germline values: CDR1 TSWWSYY, CDR2 QGS. The CDR3 protein is CALGDAGHPTVGGYTVVTDKLIF. The DNA for the CDR3 is TGTGCTCTTGGGGACGCGGGTCATCCTACCGTTGGGGGATACACCGTTGTGACCGATAAACTCATCTTT.

For this clone: A single base is all that separates this from a far larger clone, so a read error is likely. The same CDR3 can be traced to other DNA sequences in this sample. The V call is TRDV1, the J call TRDJ1; TRDD3 is a possible D gene (7 bases). The V and J ends lost 3 bases and 1 base respectively, with 30 bases between them. The CDR3 loop spans 21 amino acids. Germline V gene sequence: CDR1 TSWWSYY, CDR2 QGS. CDR3: CALGELGPSHAPGGATDKLIF. DNA of the CDR3: TGTGCTCTTGGGGAGCTAGGGCCTTCCCACGCACCTGGGGGTGCCACCGATAAACTCATCTTT.

About this clone: A read error is likely here: a far larger clone is one base away. The sample carries other DNA sequences with the same CDR3. The chain couples TRDV1 to TRDJ1; 11 bases line up with TRDD3. CDR1 is TSWWSYY, CDR2 QGS, per germline. The CDR3 is 23 amino acids. The CDR3 loop is CALGDAGHPTVGGYAVVTDKLIF. The CDR3 nucleotides are TGTGCTCTTGGGGACGCGGGTCATCCTACCGTTGGGGGATACGCCGTTGTGACCGATAAACTTATCTTT.

With respect to this clone: The protein in TCRdb stems from a much larger clone and differs at residues 4 and 12 from this DNA's translation, likely a read error; here the protein is translated from the DNA. This chain links TRDV1 with TRDJ1, with 8 bases identical to TRDD3. The CDR3 sequence is 23 residues long. Germline V gene lookup returns CDR1 TSWWSYY and CDR2 QGS. The CDR3 DNA reads as TGTGCTCTTCGGGACGCGGGTCATCCTACCGTTGAGGGATACGCCGTTGTGACCGATAAACTCATCTTT. Translated: CALRDAGHPTVEGYAVVTDKLIF.

The chain joins TRDV1 to TRDJ1, with unresolved D. The length of the CDR3 is 19 residues. Trimming took off 2 bases at V and 0 bases at J, with 22 bases between the two ends. Germline lookup yields CDR1 TSWWSYY and CDR2 QGS. CDR3 sequence reads: CALGESLRLPRKYTDKLIF. The CDR3 nucleotides are TGTGCTCTTGGGGAATCATTACGCCTCCCCCGAAAGTACACCGATAAACTCATCTTT.

By sample share, this clone is medium-sized. A far more abundant clone sits one base away, making this likely a read error. Other DNA sequences within the sample encode an identical CDR3. V gene TRDV1 combines with J gene TRDJ1; 11 bases map to TRDD3. This CDR3 spans 23 amino acids. CDR1 and CDR2 (germline): TSWWSYY, QGS. V trimming: 3 bases; J trimming: 2 bases; junction bases outside the gene matches: 26. CDR3: CALGDAGHPTVGGYAVVTDKLIF. CDR3 coding DNA: TGTGCTCTTGGGGACGCGGGCCATCCTACCGTTGGGGGATACGCCGTTGTGACCGATAAACTCATCTTT.

This clone was detected only a few times. It differs at one base from a far larger clone, so likely a read error. The gene calls are TRDV1 and TRDJ1, with TRDD3 identical over 10 bases. This CDR3 has 25 amino acids. V lost 0 bases to trimming and J lost 0 bases; unmatched junction nucleotides: 28. Germline CDR1 reads TSWWSYY; CDR2 reads QGS. DNA of the CDR3: TGTGCTCTTGGGGAACTAGCCTTCGTCGGAGCGGCCCGTACTGGGGGATTGTACTACACCGATAAACTCATCTTT. It codes for CALGELAFVGAARTGGLYYTDKLIF.

This clone is deemed medium-sized. A single base separates this from a much larger clone, so it may be a read error. The sample has other DNA sequences that encode this CDR3 too. The V and J genes are TRDV1 and TRDJ1, with 11 bases fitting TRDD3. The CDR3 is 20 residues long. CDR1 and CDR2 from the germline V gene are TSWWSYY and QGS. V shed 0 bases, J shed 0 bases, and the junction held 12 bases outside the gene matches. The CDR3 region is CALGELTTPYWGIYTDKLIF. The DNA of the CDR3 is TGTGCTCTTGGGGAACTCACGACTCCGTACTGGGGGATATACACCGATAAACTCATCTTT.

The J gene is TRDJ1, the V gene TRDV2; D ambiguous. Trimming removed 7 bases at V and 0 bases at J, with 14 bases between. CDR3 size: 14 residues. Germline CDR1 GEAIGNYY, CDR2 EKD. The CDR3: CAWRRALYTDKLIF. The CDR3 DNA reads as TGTGCCTGGAGAAGAGCCCTTTACACCGATAAACTCATCTTT.

This clone appeared a few times. This likely reflects a read error, since a far larger clone is one base away. The sample contains more than one DNA sequence encoding this CDR3. This sequence joins TRDV1 and TRDJ1; 12 bases fit TRDD3. Germline values: CDR1 TSWWSYY, CDR2 QGS. This CDR3 region has 20 residues. CDR3 nucleotide sequence: TGTGCTCTTGGGGAACCCTTCCGTATACTGGGGGATACTAGGGCCGACAAACTCATCTTT. Translation gives CALGEPFRILGDTRADKLIF.